The next 24 T cell receptor beta chains were all read from a single sample in a study of T-cell reconstitution after alpha-beta-depleted transplantation in children. For TCRbeta, the library was prepared with unique molecular identifiers. TCRdb re-called the PCR reads through MiXCR, storing one row per CDR3 protein. The sample includes about 580,000 distinct CDR3 sequences, 20% to 25% seen only once; the top ten take 14%. Here the sequenced sample was PBMCs, mostly from graft donor cells, taken 360 days after TCRalphabeta/CD19-depleted stem cell transplant. These receptors originate from a boy in the first two years of life who had a stem cell transplant for acute myeloid leukemia, so the T cells may come from the graft donor.

The chain joins TRBV6-5 to TRBJ2-6; D remains ambiguous. In germline, CDR1 is MNHEY, CDR2 SVGAGI. V lost 2 bases and J lost 2, with 10 bases in between. CDR3 length equals 16 residues. For the CDR3, the DNA is TGTGCCAGCAGTTACCTACTTGGTGCTGGGGCCAACGTCCTGACTTTC. Amino acids: CASSYLLGAGANVLTF.

The chain recombines TRBV10-3 with TRBJ2-1, with 8 bases that match TRBD2. V trimming: 10 bases; J trimming: 7 bases; junction bases outside the gene matches: 6. CDR1 and CDR2 from the germline V gene are ENHRY and SYGVKD. The CDR3 is 12 residues long. The CDR3 region is CATSGGQNEQFF. The DNA of the CDR3 is TGTGCCACTTCGGGGGGGCAAAATGAGCAGTTCTTC.

In this sample, this clonotype turned up a few times. This chain connects TRBV7-9 to TRBJ2-5; D remains ambiguous. Trimming removed 3 bases at V and 5 bases at J, with 16 bases between. Germline V gene sequence: CDR1 SEHNR, CDR2 FQNEAQ (reference sequence). This CDR3 has 15 amino acids. CDR3 in DNA: TGTGCCAGCAGCTTCTGGGTTGAGCCGATGGAGACCCAGTACTTC. This codes for CASSFWVEPMETQYF.

The gene calls are TRBV20-1 and TRBJ2-1; TRBD1 or TRBD2 may be the D gene (5 bases each). V lost 0 bases, J lost 14 bases, and 8 bases lay in between. Germline V lookup: CDR1 DFQATT, CDR2 SNEGSKA (reference sequence). The length of the CDR3 is 10 residues. The CDR3 region has the DNA TGCAGTGCTAGAGAGTTGGGGGAGTTCTTC. Its translation is CSARELGEFF.

V and J are TRBV12-3 or TRBV12-4 and TRBJ2-5; TRBD1 is a possible D gene (5 bases). The CDR3 covers 14 residues. The V end lost 6 bases, the J end lost 5 bases, and 16 bases lay between the germline ends. The CDR3 DNA reads as TGTGCCAGCAGCTCCCAGGGTGTAACGGAGACCCAGTACTTC. Amino acid sequence: CASSSQGVTETQYF.

This clonotype was recorded a few times. The CDR3 region is CSAGKSNQETQYF. The DNA of the CDR3 is TGCAGTGCTGGGAAAAGCAACCAAGAGACCCAGTACTTC. The V call is TRBV20-1, the J call TRBJ2-5, with D unclear. The CDR3 runs 13 residues. Germline CDR1 and CDR2: DFQATT and SNEGSKA (reference sequence). Trimming stripped 5 bases from V and 0 bases from J, with 10 bases between.

This clonotype was seen at least ten times. The chain employs TRBV7-2 and TRBJ1-1; D remains ambiguous. The V gene's germline CDR1 is SGHTA and CDR2 FQGNSA. The V end was cut by 7 bases, the J end by 4 bases, with 16 bases between. The CDR3 contains 14 residues. CDR3 bases: TGTGCCAGCAACCAGCGGCCCGACGCCACTGAAGCTTTCTTT. Encoded protein: CASNQRPDATEAFF.

The CDR3 sequence: CASSLEGRSGYEQYF. The DNA of the CDR3 is TGTGCCAGCAGCTTAGAGGGCAGGTCCGGTTACGAGCAGTACTTC. V and J are TRBV7-2 and TRBJ2-7; D is uncertain. The CDR3 has 15 residues. Germline V gene data show CDR1 as SGHTA and CDR2 as FQGNSA. Deletions cut 1 base from V and 4 bases from J, with 14 bases between.

This clonotype was recorded many times. This sequence joins TRBV29-1 and TRBJ1-6; D remains unclear. Per the germline V gene, CDR1 is SQVTM and CDR2 is ANQGSEA. The CDR3 sequence is 12 residues long. The V and J ends lost 6 bases and 7 bases respectively, with 10 bases between them. The CDR3 loop reads CSVKDQNSPLHF. The CDR3 DNA follows: TGCAGCGTCAAGGACCAGAATTCACCCCTCCACTTT. The complete variable domain, with remaining parts taken from reference TRBV29-1 and TRBJ1-6, reads SAVISQKPSRDICQRGTSLTIQCQVDSQVTMMFWYRQQPGQSLTLIATANQGSEATYESGFVIDKFPISRPNLTFSTLTVSNMSPEDSSIYLCSVKDQNSPLHFGNGTRLTVT.

This clonotype was recorded a few times. The chain links TRBV20-1 to TRBJ2-4, with 8 positions matching TRBD2. The CDR3 contains 21 residues. Looked up from germline, CDR1 is DFQATT and CDR2 is SNEGSKA (reference sequence). The V gene end was trimmed by 2 bases and the J gene end by 0 bases; junction bases not matched to a gene: 21. CDR3 sequence reads: CSARPVGGGPSSLLAKNIQYF. The CDR3 nucleotides read TGCAGTGCTAGACCAGTCGGGGGGGGGCCTTCCTCGCTACTAGCCAAAAACATTCAGTACTTC.

This clonotype appeared many times. CDR3 DNA: TGCGCCAGCAGCGGATCTGGGTCACCCCTCCACTTT. It encodes CASSGSGSPLHF. The rearrangement uses TRBV5-1 and TRBJ1-6, with unresolved D. V dropped 4 bases and J dropped 10 bases, with 9 bases sitting between them. Germline assignment: CDR1 SGHRS and CDR2 YFSETQ. The CDR3 is 12 amino acids. Full variable domain (remainder filled in from reference TRBV5-1 and TRBJ1-6): KAGVTQTPRYLIKTRGQQVTLSCSPISGHRSVSWYQQTPGQGLQFLFEYFSETQRNKGNFPGRFSGRQFSNSRSEMNVSTLELGDSALYLCASSGSGSPLHFGNGTRLTVT.

This clonotype was found a few times. The chain combines TRBV4-3 with TRBJ2-2; the match to TRBD1 covers 8 bases. The germline CDR1 and CDR2 sequences are LGHNA and YSLEER. The CDR3 is 17 residues long. Losses at the gene ends were 4 bases for V and 4 bases for J; bases not matched to a gene: 11. The CDR3 DNA reads TGCGCCAGCAGCCGATCTACGATGACAGGGGTCACCGGGGAGCTGTTTTTT. Translating gives CASSRSTMTGVTGELFF.

The sample holds many counts of this clonotype. The chain is built from TRBV4-3 and TRBJ2-3; a weak D match, TRBD2 (5 bases). Germline CDR1 is LGHNA and CDR2 is YSLEER. The CDR3 length is 16 residues. With 0 bases removed from V and 2 bases from J, the gap between germline ends came to 12 bases. The CDR3 nucleotides read TGCGCCAGCAGCCAAGATCTTGCGGGCCCCACAGATACGCAGTATTTT. Translated, it gives CASSQDLAGPTDTQYF.

This clonotype was detected ten times or more. The chain couples TRBV7-2 to TRBJ2-5, with D tentatively TRBD1 (5 bases). With 5 bases removed from V and 5 bases from J, the gap between germline ends came to 18 bases. The CDR3 extends over 15 amino acids. Germline lookup yields CDR1 SGHTA and CDR2 FQGNSA. The CDR3, as DNA: TGTGCCAGCAGCCAAGGGGCGCGAGGTGTTGAGACCCAGTACTTC. Residues: CASSQGARGVETQYF.

This clonotype was recorded a few times. The chain employs TRBV20-1 and TRBJ2-1; no clear D. Germline loops: CDR1 DFQATT, CDR2 SNEGSKA (reference sequence). V was trimmed by 0 bases and J by 8 bases, leaving 5 bases between them. The CDR3 sequence is 11 residues long. CDR3 nucleotide sequence: TGCAGTGCTAGAGATTTTGATGAGCAGTTCTTC. Its translation is CSARDFDEQFF.

V is TRBV7-9 and J is TRBJ2-7, with a weak D call TRBD2 (6 bases). CDR3 size: 12 residues. The ends were cut back, 6 bases at V and 6 bases at J, with 12 bases in the middle. Germline lookup yields CDR1 SEHNR and CDR2 FQNEAQ (reference sequence). The CDR3 loop is CASRNHGGEQYF. CDR3 coding DNA: TGTGCCAGCAGGAACCACGGGGGCGAGCAGTACTTC.

This clonotype was detected a few times. This rearrangement joins TRBV20-1 to TRBJ2-7; D gene unclear. Trimming took off 4 bases at V and 5 bases at J, with 15 bases between the two ends. This CDR3 has 13 residues. CDR1 and CDR2 (germline): DFQATT, SNEGSKA (reference sequence). CDR3 in amino acids: CSAKGYRNHEQYF. The CDR3 DNA reads TGCAGTGCTAAAGGGTACCGTAACCACGAGCAGTACTTC.

This clonotype was found many times. Compared with germline, one end of the junction differs, possibly owing to a read error. The genes are TRBV20-1 and TRBJ1-1; 7 bases match TRBD1. The CDR3 is 13 amino acids. CDR1 DFQATT and CDR2 SNEGSKA come from the germline V gene (reference sequence). In DNA form, the CDR3 reads TGCAGTGCTGGAGACAGGGTGAACACTGAAGCTTTCTTT. It is translated as CSAGDRVNTEAFF.

Notes on this clonotype: Given the absence of the conserved phenylalanine or tryptophan at the CDR3 end, a read error is likely. The rearrangement uses TRBV6-5 and TRBJ2-1, with D maybe TRBD2 (5 bases). The V gene's germline CDR1 is MNHEY and CDR2 SVGAGI. With 1 base removed from V and 5 bases from J, the gap between germline ends came to 15 bases. The CDR3 covers 16 residues. The CDR3 spells CASSYYGDPPDNEQFY. The CDR3, as DNA: TGTGCCAGCAGTTACTACGGGGATCCCCCGGACAATGAGCAGTTCTAC.

This chain connects TRBV12-3 or TRBV12-4 to TRBJ1-1; tentative D call: TRBD1 (5 bases). Trimming removed 7 bases from V and 9 bases from J, with 21 bases in between. The length of the CDR3 is 14 residues. The CDR3 DNA reads as TGTGCCAGCAACTTCCGACAAGGACACAAGAAAGCTTTCTTT. Encoded protein: CASNFRQGHKKAFF.

V is TRBV3-1 and J is TRBJ2-5; no firm D call. Deletions cut 1 base from V and 8 bases from J, with 14 bases between. CDR1 LGHDT and CDR2 YNNKEL come from the germline V gene (reference sequence). This CDR3 region has 14 residues. The CDR3 sequence: CASSQGKGIATQYF. CDR3 nucleotides: TGTGCCAGCAGCCAAGGGAAAGGGATCGCAACCCAGTACTTC.

This clonotype was picked up a small number of times. The rearrangement uses TRBV6-5 and TRBJ2-1; 9 positions match TRBD1. V was clipped by 0 bases and J by 4 bases; unmatched bases: 1. This CDR3 is built from 15 residues. Germline-derived CDR1 and CDR2 are MNHEY and SVGAGI. DNA for the CDR3: TGTGCCAGCAGTTACTCAGGGACAGGGTACAATGAGCAGTTCTTC. This translates into CASSYSGTGYNEQFF.

The V and J genes are TRBV20-1 and TRBJ1-2; D is uncertain. Trimming left V 6 bases short and J 0 bases short, with 8 bases between. This CDR3 comprises 12 residues. In germline, CDR1 is DFQATT, CDR2 SNEGSKA (reference sequence). CDR3 DNA: TGCAGTGCCCTGAAAGCTAACTATGGCTACACCTTC. Translating it yields CSALKANYGYTF.

The chain couples TRBV29-1 to TRBJ2-3; 8 positions agree with TRBD2. J was trimmed by 2 bases and V by 3 bases; bases with no gene match: 4. Germline CDR1 reads SQVTM; CDR2 reads ANQGSEA. CDR3 length: 14 amino acids. The CDR3 DNA sequence: TGCAGCGTTGAGTCGGGAGGGTTCACAGATACGCAGTATTTT. Residues: CSVESGGFTDTQYF.